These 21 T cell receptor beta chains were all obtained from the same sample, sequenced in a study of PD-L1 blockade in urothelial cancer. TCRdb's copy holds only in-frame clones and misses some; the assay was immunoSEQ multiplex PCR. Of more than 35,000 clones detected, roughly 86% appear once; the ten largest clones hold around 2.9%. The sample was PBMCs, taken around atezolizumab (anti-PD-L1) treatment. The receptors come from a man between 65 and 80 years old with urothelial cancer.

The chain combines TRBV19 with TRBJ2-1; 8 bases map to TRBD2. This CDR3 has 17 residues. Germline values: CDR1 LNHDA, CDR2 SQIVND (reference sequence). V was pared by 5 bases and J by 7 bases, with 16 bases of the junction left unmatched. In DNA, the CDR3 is TGTGCCAGTAGTCTTCCGCCCTGGGAGCGGGAGTGGAATGAGCAGTTCTTC. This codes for CASSLPPWEREWNEQFF.

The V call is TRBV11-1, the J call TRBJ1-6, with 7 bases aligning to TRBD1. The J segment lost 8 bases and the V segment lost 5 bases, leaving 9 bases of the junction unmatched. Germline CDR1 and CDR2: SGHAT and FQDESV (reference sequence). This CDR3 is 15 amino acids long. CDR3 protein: CASSARQGRDSPLHF. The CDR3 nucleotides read TGTGCCAGCAGCGCCAGACAGGGAAGGGATTCACCCCTCCACTTT.

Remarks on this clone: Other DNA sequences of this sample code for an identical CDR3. The CDR3 region has the DNA TGTGCCAGCCGAACAGATAGCAATCAGCCCCAGCATTTT. Translation: CASRTDSNQPQHF. This chain joins TRBV6-6 and TRBJ1-5; D gene uncertain. The CDR3 is 13 amino acids. V was clipped by 8 bases and J by 0 bases, with 8 bases between them. Germline V gives CDR1 MNHNY, CDR2 SVGAGI (reference sequence).

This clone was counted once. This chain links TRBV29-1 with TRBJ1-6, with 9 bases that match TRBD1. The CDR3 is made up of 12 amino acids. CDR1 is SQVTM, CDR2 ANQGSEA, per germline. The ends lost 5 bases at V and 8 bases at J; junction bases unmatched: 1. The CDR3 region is CSVRTGDSPLHF. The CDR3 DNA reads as TGCAGCGTTCGGACAGGGGATTCACCCCTCCACTTT. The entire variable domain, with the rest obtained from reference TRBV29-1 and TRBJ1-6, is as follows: SAVISQKPSRDICQRGTSLTIQCQVDSQVTMMFWYRQQPGQSLTLIATANQGSEATYESGFVIDKFPISRPNLTFSTLTVSNMSPEDSSIYLCSVRTGDSPLHFGNGTRLTVT.

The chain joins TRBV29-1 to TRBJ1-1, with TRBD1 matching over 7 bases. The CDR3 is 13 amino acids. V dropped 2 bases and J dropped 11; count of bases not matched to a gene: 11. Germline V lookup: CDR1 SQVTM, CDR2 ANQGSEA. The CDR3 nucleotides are TGCAGCGTTGAACGACAGGGACAGAGTGGGGCTTTCTTT. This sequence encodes CSVERQGQSGAFF.

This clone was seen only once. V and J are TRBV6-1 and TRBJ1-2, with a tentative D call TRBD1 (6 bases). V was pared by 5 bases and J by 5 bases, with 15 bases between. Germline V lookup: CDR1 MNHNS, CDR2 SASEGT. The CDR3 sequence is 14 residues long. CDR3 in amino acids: CASSLGAGQYGYTF. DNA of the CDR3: TGTGCCAGCAGTCTGGGGGCAGGACAATATGGCTACACCTTC.

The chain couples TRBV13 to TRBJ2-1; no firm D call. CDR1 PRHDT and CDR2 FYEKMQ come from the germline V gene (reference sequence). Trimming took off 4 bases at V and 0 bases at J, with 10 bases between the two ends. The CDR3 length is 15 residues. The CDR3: CASSSRHGSYNEQFF. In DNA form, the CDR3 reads TGTGCCAGCAGCTCACGACACGGCTCCTACAATGAGCAGTTCTTC.

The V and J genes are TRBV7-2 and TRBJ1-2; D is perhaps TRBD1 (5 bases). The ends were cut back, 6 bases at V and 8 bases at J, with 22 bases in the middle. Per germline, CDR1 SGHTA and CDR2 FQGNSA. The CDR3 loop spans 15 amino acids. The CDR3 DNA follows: TGTGCCAGCAGTGAAGAGGGAGGGGCCCTGGGCGGCTACACCTTC. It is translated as CASSEEGGALGGYTF. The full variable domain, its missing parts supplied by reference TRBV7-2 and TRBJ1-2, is GAGVSQSPSNKVTEKGKDVELRCDPISGHTALYWYRQSLGQGLEFLIYFQGNSAPDKSGLPSDRFSAERTGGSVSTLTIQRTQQEDSAVYLCASSEEGGALGGYTFGSGTRLTVV.

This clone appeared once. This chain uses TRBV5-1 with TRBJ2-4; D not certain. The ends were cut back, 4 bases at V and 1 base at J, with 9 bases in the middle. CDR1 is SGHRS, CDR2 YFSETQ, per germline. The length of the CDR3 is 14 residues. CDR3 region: CASSPSTAKNIQYF. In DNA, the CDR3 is TGCGCCAGCAGCCCGAGTACTGCCAAAAACATTCAGTACTTC.

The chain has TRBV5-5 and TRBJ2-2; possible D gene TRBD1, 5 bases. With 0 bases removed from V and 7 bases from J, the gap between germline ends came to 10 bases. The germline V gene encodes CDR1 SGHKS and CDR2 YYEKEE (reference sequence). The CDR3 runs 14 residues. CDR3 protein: CASSLGLQGGELFF. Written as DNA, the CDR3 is TGTGCCAGCAGCTTGGGACTTCAGGGCGGGGAGCTGTTTTTT.

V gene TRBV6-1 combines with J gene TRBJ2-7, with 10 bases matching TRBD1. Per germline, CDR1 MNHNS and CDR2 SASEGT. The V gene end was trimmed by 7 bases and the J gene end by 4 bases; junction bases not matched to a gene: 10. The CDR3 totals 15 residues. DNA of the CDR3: TGTGCCAGCACTACCGGGACAGGGGTTCTATACGAGCAGTACTTC. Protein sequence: CASTTGTGVLYEQYF.

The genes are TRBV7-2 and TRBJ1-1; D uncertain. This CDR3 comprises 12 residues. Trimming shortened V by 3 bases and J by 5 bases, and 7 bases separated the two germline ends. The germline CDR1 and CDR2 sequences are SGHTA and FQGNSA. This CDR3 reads CASSLAGTEAFF. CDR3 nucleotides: TGTGCCAGCAGCTTGGCGGGAACTGAAGCTTTCTTT.

CDR3 bases: TGTGCCAGCACCGCTGAAGAGGCTTTCTTT. Translation: CASTAEEAFF. This rearrangement joins TRBV28 to TRBJ1-1; D not certain. Trimming removed 7 bases at V and 11 bases at J, with 11 bases between. CDR3 length equals 10 residues. Germline CDR1 is MDHEN and CDR2 is SYDVKM.

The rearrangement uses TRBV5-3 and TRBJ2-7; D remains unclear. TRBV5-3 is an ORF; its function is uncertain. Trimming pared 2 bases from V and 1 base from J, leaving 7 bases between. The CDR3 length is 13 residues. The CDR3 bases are TGTGCCAGAAGCTTTTTACAGTCCTACGAGCAGTACTTC. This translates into CARSFLQSYEQYF.

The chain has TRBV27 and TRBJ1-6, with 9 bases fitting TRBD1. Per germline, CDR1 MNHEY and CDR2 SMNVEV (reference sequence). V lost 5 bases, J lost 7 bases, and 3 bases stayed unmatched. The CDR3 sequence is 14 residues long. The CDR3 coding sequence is TGTGCCAGCAGTCCCGGACAGGGGAATTCACCCCTCCACTTT. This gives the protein CASSPGQGNSPLHF.

The CDR3 loop reads CASSLGGDGYLNGYTF. The CDR3 DNA sequence: TGTGCCAGCAGTTTAGGGGGCGACGGGTACTTAAATGGCTACACCTTC. The V call is TRBV28, the J call TRBJ1-2; D might be TRBD1 (6 bases). The germline CDR1 and CDR2 sequences are MDHEN and SYDVKM. The CDR3 has 16 amino acids. V was pared by 2 bases and J by 6 bases, with 19 bases between.

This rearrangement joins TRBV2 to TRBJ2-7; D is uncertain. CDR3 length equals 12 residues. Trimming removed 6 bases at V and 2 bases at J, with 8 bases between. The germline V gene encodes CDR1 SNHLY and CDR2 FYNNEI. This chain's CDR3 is CASRLDTYEQYF. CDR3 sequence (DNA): TGTGCCAGCAGGCTCGACACCTACGAGCAGTACTTC.

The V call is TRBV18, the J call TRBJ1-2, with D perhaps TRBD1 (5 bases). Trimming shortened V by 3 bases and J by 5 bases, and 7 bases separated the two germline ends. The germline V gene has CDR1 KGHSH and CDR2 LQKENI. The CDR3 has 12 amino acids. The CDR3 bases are TGTGCCAGCTCACCTGGGGCTTATGGCTACACCTTC. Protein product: CASSPGAYGYTF. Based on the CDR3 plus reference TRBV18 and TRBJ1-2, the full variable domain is NAGVMQNPRHLVRRRGQEARLRCSPMKGHSHVYWYRQLPEEGLKFMVYLQKENIIDESGMPKERFSAEFPKEGPSILRIQQVVRGDSAAYFCASSPGAYGYTFGSGTRLTVV.

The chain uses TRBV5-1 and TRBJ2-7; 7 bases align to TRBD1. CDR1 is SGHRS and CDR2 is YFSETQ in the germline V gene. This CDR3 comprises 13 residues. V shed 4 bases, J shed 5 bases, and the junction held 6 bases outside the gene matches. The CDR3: CASSPGQYDEQYF. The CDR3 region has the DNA TGCGCCAGCAGCCCGGGACAGTACGACGAGCAGTACTTC. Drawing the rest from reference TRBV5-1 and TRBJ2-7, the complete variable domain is KAGVTQTPRYLIKTRGQQVTLSCSPISGHRSVSWYQQTPGQGLQFLFEYFSETQRNKGNFPGRFSGRQFSNSRSEMNVSTLELGDSALYLCASSPGQYDEQYFGPGTRLTVT.

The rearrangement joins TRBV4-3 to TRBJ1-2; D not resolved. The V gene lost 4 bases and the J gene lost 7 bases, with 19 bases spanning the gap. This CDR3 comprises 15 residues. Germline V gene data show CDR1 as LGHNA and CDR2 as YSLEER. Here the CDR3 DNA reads TGCGCCAGCAGCCCTCTAAACGGGGATTTGGGTGGCTACACCTTC. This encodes CASSPLNGDLGGYTF.

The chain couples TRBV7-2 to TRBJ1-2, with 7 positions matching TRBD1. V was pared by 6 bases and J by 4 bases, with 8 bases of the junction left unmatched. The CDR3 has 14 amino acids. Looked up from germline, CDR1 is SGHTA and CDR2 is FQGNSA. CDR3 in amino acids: CASRPNRGSYGYTF. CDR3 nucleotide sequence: TGTGCCAGCAGGCCAAACAGGGGAAGCTATGGCTACACCTTC.